The next 17 T cell receptor beta chains were all read from a single sample in a study of vaccination effects on CD4 cells after COVID-19. These TCRs are of unknown antigen specificity. Method: immunoSEQ multiplex PCR; TCRdb's copy keeps in-frame clones and lacks some. The sample holds tens of thousands of clones, 65% to 90% seen once. Pools of viral peptides were used by the ViraFEST assay to expand antigen-specific CD4+ T cells ahead of sequencing. A roughly 10-day culture period preceded the isolation of CD4+ T cells. The material sequenced was CD4+ T cells from PBMCs cultured with HCoV-229E spike peptides, taken before COVID-19 vaccination. All receptors derive from a human donor who received a COVID-19 vaccine.

CDR3 loop: CASRITGLSNQPQHF. CDR3 nucleotides: TGTGCCAGCAGAATTACAGGGCTTAGCAATCAGCCCCAGCATTTT. This chain links TRBV6-5 with TRBJ1-5, with D possibly being TRBD1 (6 bases). CDR1 is MNHEY, CDR2 SVGAGI, per germline. This CDR3 contains 15 residues. The ends were cut back, 6 bases at V and 0 bases at J, with 12 bases in the middle.

The V gene is TRBV15, the J gene TRBJ1-3, with no clear D. V was shortened by 1 base and J by 2 bases, with 9 bases between the two germline ends. The CDR3 has 15 residues. Germline V gives CDR1 LNHNV, CDR2 YYDKDF (reference sequence). The CDR3 coding sequence is TGTGCCACCAGCAGAGCGGGGAACGCTGGAAACACCATATATTTT. Encoded protein: CATSRAGNAGNTIYF.

Only one count was recorded for this clone. This chain joins TRBV5-1 and TRBJ2-5; a weak D match, TRBD1 (5 bases). CDR3 size: 14 residues. Germline V gene data show CDR1 as SGHRS and CDR2 as YFSETQ. V lost 4 bases to trimming and J lost 0 bases, with 10 bases between them. The CDR3 DNA follows: TGCGCCAGCAGCAAGGACAACCACCAAGAGACCCAGTACTTC. Translated: CASSKDNHQETQYF.

The chain has TRBV6-1 and TRBJ1-6; a possible D gene is TRBD1 (5 bases). Trimming left V 0 bases short and J 7 bases short, with 13 bases between. The germline gives CDR1 MNHNS, CDR2 SASEGT. The CDR3 is 16 amino acids. The CDR3 reads CASSEAWGRANSPLHF. The CDR3 bases are TGTGCCAGCAGTGAAGCGTGGGGCAGGGCGAATTCACCCCTCCACTTT.

J is TRBJ1-2 and V is TRBV10-3; D unclear. The CDR3 is 16 amino acids. Germline lookup yields CDR1 ENHRY and CDR2 SYGVKD. V was pared by 6 bases and J by 8 bases, with 25 bases between. As DNA, the CDR3 is TGTGCCATCAGGCCGGGCACGCGGGGTAGTTCAGGAGGCTACACCTTC. Protein: CAIRPGTRGSSGGYTF.

The chain recombines TRBV7-3 with TRBJ2-2; D is ambiguous. This CDR3 has 14 residues. Looked up from germline, CDR1 is SGHTA and CDR2 is FQGTGA. Trimming took 3 bases from V and 5 from J, leaving 10 bases between them. CDR3 sequence: CASSFGRGTGELFF. The CDR3 nucleotides are TGTGCCAGCAGCTTCGGGCGAGGAACCGGGGAGCTGTTTTTT. Together with reference TRBV7-3 and TRBJ2-2, the CDR3 gives the full variable domain: GAGVSQTPSNKVTEKGKYVELRCDPISGHTALYWYRQSLGQGPEFLIYFQGTGAADDSGLPNDRFFAVRPEGSVSTLKIQRTERGDSAVYLCASSFGRGTGELFFGEGSRLTVL.

This clone was counted between two and nine times. This sequence joins TRBV30 and TRBJ2-4; D is perhaps TRBD1 or TRBD2 (6 bases each). The ends were cut back, 0 bases at V and 1 base at J, with 10 bases in the middle. This CDR3 comprises 15 residues. Per germline, CDR1 GTSNPN and CDR2 SVGIG (reference sequence). The CDR3 DNA reads TGTGCCTGGAGTGTTTGGAGGGGGGCCAAAAACATTCAGTACTTC. Amino acids: CAWSVWRGAKNIQYF.

The genes are TRBV18 and TRBJ2-3; TRBD1 is a possible D gene (6 bases). Germline V CDR1 and CDR2: KGHSH, LQKENI. This CDR3 has 16 amino acids. V was clipped by 3 bases and J by 1 base, with 14 bases between them. CDR3 DNA sequence: TGTGCCAGCTCACCGAGACGGGACACGCGCACAGATACGCAGTATTTT. It yields the protein CASSPRRDTRTDTQYF.

This clone was seen only once. V is TRBV7-9 and J is TRBJ2-5; D call uncertain. V dropped 2 bases and J dropped 1 base, with 5 bases sitting between them. Germline V gives CDR1 SEHNR, CDR2 FQNEAQ (reference sequence). The CDR3 is 13 amino acids. CDR3 residues: CASSLWAQETQYF. The CDR3 DNA sequence: TGTGCCAGCAGCTTATGGGCCCAAGAGACCCAGTACTTC.

V and J are TRBV24-1 and TRBJ1-5, with TRBD1 identical over 8 bases. The CDR3 runs to 13 residues. V lost 5 bases and J lost 5; bases outside the gene matches: 1. Germline V lookup: CDR1 KGHDR, CDR2 SFDVKD. In nucleotides, the CDR3 is TGTGCCACCAGTGGGACAGGGTATCAGCCCCAGCATTTT. This gives the protein CATSGTGYQPQHF.

CDR3 DNA sequence: TGTGCCAGTAGTATAAGAGGGTACACAGATACGCAGTATTTT. It is translated as CASSIRGYTDTQYF. The chain uses TRBV19 and TRBJ2-3; TRBD2 is a possible D gene (5 bases). The germline CDR1 and CDR2 sequences are LNHDA and SQIVND (reference sequence). Trimming removed 2 bases at V and 2 bases at J, with 8 bases between. The CDR3 loop spans 14 amino acids. Together with reference TRBV19 and TRBJ2-3, the CDR3 gives the full variable domain: DGGITQSPKYLFRKEGQNVTLSCEQNLNHDAMYWYRQDPGQGLRLIYYSQIVNDFQKGDIAEGYSVSREKKESFPLTVTSAQKNPTAFYLCASSIRGYTDTQYFGPGTRLTVL.

This clone appeared a few times. The rearrangement uses TRBV18 and TRBJ1-2; D remains unclear. The CDR3 is 13 residues long. Germline V CDR1 and CDR2: KGHSH, LQKENI. Between the trimmed V and J ends, which lost 8 bases and 5 bases, there was a span of 15 bases. This CDR3 reads CASKGLLGYGYTF. The CDR3 DNA sequence: TGTGCCAGCAAAGGACTATTAGGGTATGGCTACACCTTC.

The V gene is TRBV28, the J gene TRBJ1-2; D is ambiguous. The CDR3 is 12 amino acids. Trimming removed 3 bases at V and 2 bases at J, with 4 bases between. Germline lookup yields CDR1 MDHEN and CDR2 SYDVKM. CDR3 sequence: CASSFPNYGYTF. The DNA of the CDR3 is TGTGCCAGCAGTTTCCCCAACTATGGCTACACCTTC.

The rearrangement joins TRBV3-1 (or the pseudogene TRBV3-2) to TRBJ1-2; D is uncertain. Trimming left V 0 bases short and J 8 bases short, with 13 bases between. Germline assignment: CDR1 LGHDT and CDR2 YNNKEL (reference sequence). This CDR3 has 14 amino acids. CDR3 nucleotides: TGTGCCAGCAGCCAAGATAGGTGGGAAGAGGGCTACACCTTC. Protein: CASSQDRWEEGYTF.

The rearrangement joins TRBV11-2 to TRBJ2-1; D is unresolved. Trimming removed 8 bases at V and 2 bases at J, with 13 bases between. Per germline, CDR1 SGHAT and CDR2 FQNNGV. The CDR3 extends over 14 amino acids. CDR3 loop: CASGRTAAYNEQFF. CDR3 sequence (DNA): TGTGCCAGCGGCCGGACCGCCGCCTACAATGAGCAGTTCTTC.

The chain is built from TRBV6-1 and TRBJ2-7; TRBD1 agrees at 10 bases. The CDR3 length is 14 residues. The germline V gene encodes CDR1 MNHNS and CDR2 SASEGT. Trimming took 3 bases from V and 3 from J; bases not matched to a gene: 2. The CDR3 nucleotides read TGTGCCAGCAGTGAGGGACAGGGGAGCTACGAGCAGTACGTC. Its protein product is CASSEGQGSYEQYV.

This clone was seen a handful of times. V usage is TRBV5-4 and J usage is TRBJ1-6; D remains unclear. Germline V gene lookup returns CDR1 SGHNT and CDR2 YYREEE (reference sequence). V lost 6 bases, J lost 0 bases, and 13 bases lay in between. CDR3 length: 16 amino acids. The DNA of the CDR3 is TGTGCCAGCAACCCAGGATATAGCTCCTATAATTCACCCCTCCACTTT. Translating it yields CASNPGYSSYNSPLHF.